The next 22 T cell receptor beta chains were all read from a single sample in a study of identical twins. TCRdb re-called the 5' RACE reads through MiXCR, storing one row per CDR3 protein. The sample yields around 490,000 distinct CDR3 sequences, around an eighth seen once. The sample was also linked to a second study, of yellow fever vaccine responses in identical twins.

The source material was CD4+ T cells sorted from blood. Receptor source: a young woman in good health.

The J gene is TRBJ2-1, the V gene TRBV28; D possibly corresponds to TRBD2 (5 bases). This CDR3 spans 15 amino acids. Germline CDR1 MDHEN, CDR2 SYDVKM. V shed 5 bases and J shed 0 bases, with 11 bases lying between them. CDR3 in DNA: TGTGCCAGCAGTAATGCGGGCATCTCCTACAATGAGCAGTTCTTC. Translated, it gives CASSNAGISYNEQFF. Combining the CDR3 with reference TRBV28 and TRBJ2-1 gives the whole variable domain DVKVTQSSRYLVKRTGEKVFLECVQDMDHENMFWYRQDPGLGLRLIYFSYDVKMKEKGDIPEGYSVSREKKERFSLILESASTNQTSMYLCASSNAGISYNEQFFGPGTRLTVL.

This clonotype has more than one count but fewer than ten. This chain uses TRBV5-6 with TRBJ2-1; 13 bases align to TRBD2. V lost 4 bases to trimming and J lost 6 bases; unmatched junction nucleotides: 10. Germline loops: CDR1 SGHDT, CDR2 YYEEEE. CDR3 size: 17 residues. The DNA for the CDR3 is TGTGCCAGCAGCCTCATAAGACTAGCGGGGGGATTCAATGAGCAGTTCTTC. Translating it yields CASSLIRLAGGFNEQFF. Using reference TRBV5-6 and TRBJ2-1 for the parts outside the CDR3, the full variable domain is DAGVTQSPTHLIKTRGQQVTLRCSPKSGHDTVSWYQQALGQGPQFIFQYYEEEERQRGNFPDRFSGHQFPNYSSELNVNALLLGDSALYLCASSLIRLAGGFNEQFFGPGTRLTVL.

This clonotype occurred a few times. V usage is TRBV18 and J usage is TRBJ2-1; D is tentatively TRBD1 or TRBD2 (5 bases each). Germline V gives CDR1 KGHSH, CDR2 LQKENI. V was clipped by 1 base and J by 8 bases, with 9 bases between them. The CDR3 length is 13 residues. CDR3 amino acids: CASSPRGFDEQFF. CDR3 nucleotides: TGTGCCAGCTCACCACGGGGGTTTGATGAGCAGTTCTTC.

This clonotype came up a few times. A junction end diverges from the germline sequence, so it may reflect a read error. V and J are TRBV12-3 or TRBV12-4 and TRBJ2-1, with TRBD2 identical over 11 bases. The CDR3 contains 18 residues. The DNA for the CDR3 is TGTGCCTGCAGTTCCTTAGCGGGAGGGCTTGTCACCTACAATGAGCAGTTCTTC. This codes for CACSSLAGGLVTYNEQFF.

V is TRBV7-9 and J is TRBJ2-2; D is perhaps TRBD1 (5 bases). CDR1 and CDR2 from the germline V gene are SEHNR and FQNEAQ (reference sequence). The CDR3 spans 13 residues. Trimming removed 4 bases from V and 9 bases from J, with 12 bases in between. The CDR3 bases are TGTGCCAGCAGCTCCTTTACAGGCTGGGAGCTGTTTTTT. Residues: CASSSFTGWELFF.

The chain employs TRBV6-1 and TRBJ1-1; 7 positions match TRBD1. Trimming removed 5 bases from V and 0 bases from J; junction bases left unmatched: 12. Germline V gene sequence: CDR1 MNHNS, CDR2 SASEGT. The CDR3 sequence is 17 residues long. The CDR3 protein is CASSQFRDRNMNTEAFF. The CDR3 coding sequence is TGTGCCAGCAGTCAATTCCGGGACAGAAACATGAACACTGAAGCTTTCTTT.

This clonotype was recorded many times. Here the CDR3 DNA reads TGTGCCAGCAGCCAAGAGTCCGTTTCGGCGACGCATTTT. Residues: CASSQESVSATHF. The V call is TRBV3-1, the J call TRBJ1-5; D not certain. The germline V gene encodes CDR1 LGHDT and CDR2 YNNKEL (reference sequence). The CDR3 loop spans 13 amino acids. Trimming cost V 0 bases and J 15 bases, with 15 bases left between them.

This clonotype has only a few counts. V is TRBV27 and J is TRBJ2-7; D gene uncertain. Germline V CDR1 and CDR2: MNHEY, SMNVEV (reference sequence). The CDR3 has 14 residues. Trimming pared 6 bases from V and 0 bases from J, leaving 12 bases between. CDR3 bases: TGTGCCAGCAGCCGGAGATTAGTCTCCTACGAGCAGTACTTC. Residues: CASSRRLVSYEQYF.

The chain uses TRBV15 and TRBJ2-1; 8 bases align to TRBD2. Germline assignment: CDR1 LNHNV and CDR2 YYDKDF (reference sequence). The ends lost 0 bases at V and 1 base at J; junction bases unmatched: 8. CDR3 length equals 18 residues. The CDR3 DNA sequence: TGTGCCACCAGCAGAGATCCCCTCCTAGCGGGTTCCTACAATGAGCAGTTCTTC. Amino acids: CATSRDPLLAGSYNEQFF.

The J gene is TRBJ2-7, the V gene TRBV20-1; unclear D gene. The CDR3 is 12 amino acids. V gave up 3 bases and J gave up 0 bases, with 6 bases separating them. Germline CDR1 reads DFQATT; CDR2 reads SNEGSKA (reference sequence). CDR3 loop: CSASRSSYEQYF. In DNA form, the CDR3 reads TGCAGTGCTAGTAGGAGCTCCTACGAGCAGTACTTC.

This sequence joins TRBV27 and TRBJ2-7, with 7 bases fitting TRBD1. Germline-derived CDR1 and CDR2 are MNHEY and SMNVEV (reference sequence). The CDR3 spans 15 residues. V trimming: 3 bases; J trimming: 0 bases; junction bases outside the gene matches: 5. Here the CDR3 DNA reads TGTGCCAGCAGTTTGGGACAGATCAGCTCCTACGAGCAGTACTTC. It translates to CASSLGQISSYEQYF.

This clonotype showed up just a few times. The chain combines TRBV6-5 with TRBJ2-3; TRBD2 matches at 12 bases. The V gene end was trimmed by 3 bases and the J gene end by 0 bases; junction bases not matched to a gene: 4. Germline V gene sequence: CDR1 MNHEY, CDR2 SVGAGI. The CDR3 covers 17 residues. CDR3 loop: CASSYPGLAGSTDTQYF. The CDR3 DNA reads as TGTGCCAGCAGTTATCCCGGACTAGCGGGGAGCACAGATACGCAGTATTTT.

The chain carries TRBV29-1 and TRBJ2-7; no firm D call. Trimming cost V 3 bases and J 2 bases, with 8 bases left between them. Germline V CDR1 and CDR2: SQVTM, ANQGSEA. The CDR3 loop spans 12 amino acids. The CDR3 DNA reads as TGCAGCGTTGAGCCAGGCCCCTACGAGCAGTACTTC. It codes for CSVEPGPYEQYF.

This clonotype was seen more than once but under ten times. The rearrangement links TRBV7-3 to TRBJ2-5, with a tentative D call TRBD2 (7 bases). Germline CDR1 SGHTA, CDR2 FQGTGA. V was trimmed by 2 bases and J by 5 bases, leaving 15 bases between them. CDR3 length: 15 residues. For the CDR3, the DNA is TGTGCCAGCAGCTTAGAGGCGGGGGCCGGGGAGACCCAGTACTTC. Its translation is CASSLEAGAGETQYF.

CDR3 sequence: CASSLDRGPNNEQFF. The CDR3 nucleotides are TGTGCCAGCAGCTTGGACAGGGGTCCCAACAATGAGCAGTTCTTC. The chain employs TRBV5-6 and TRBJ2-1; 7 bases match TRBD1. The CDR3 has 15 amino acids. Germline CDR1 is SGHDT and CDR2 is YYEEEE. V shed 0 bases and J 5 bases; nucleotides not matched to a gene: 5.

This chain uses TRBV11-3 with TRBJ2-3; unclear D gene. CDR3 length: 14 amino acids. V lost 0 bases and J 4 bases, leaving 8 bases between the germline ends. Germline CDR1 SGHNT, CDR2 YENEEA. The CDR3 DNA sequence: TGTGCCAGCAGCTTAGAAGGGAATGCAGATACGCAGTATTTT. Residues: CASSLEGNADTQYF.

The chain is built from TRBV19 and TRBJ2-7; TRBD1 agrees at 9 bases. This CDR3 has 12 residues. V shed 7 bases, J shed 3 bases, and the junction held 1 base outside the gene matches. CDR1 is LNHDA and CDR2 is SQIVND in the germline V gene (reference sequence). CDR3 bases: TGTGCCAGTATGGACAGGGGCTACGAGCAGTACTTC. Amino acids: CASMDRGYEQYF.

V and J are TRBV25-1 and TRBJ2-1; 11 bases fit TRBD2. The CDR3 totals 15 residues. CDR1 is MGHDK and CDR2 is SYGVNS in the germline V gene. J was trimmed by 2 bases and V by 4 bases; bases with no gene match: 1. Written as DNA, the CDR3 is TGTGCCAGCAGTGTAGCGGGAGGGACCTACAATGAGCAGTTCTTC. It is translated as CASSVAGGTYNEQFF.

The chain has TRBV6-1 and TRBJ1-1; TRBD1 matches at 7 bases. The CDR3 sequence is 15 residues long. CDR1 is MNHNS, CDR2 SASEGT, per germline. With V trimmed by 5 bases and J by 5 bases, 11 bases remained unmatched. The CDR3 is CASSLRGPSGTEAFF. Here the CDR3 DNA reads TGTGCCAGCAGTCTAAGGGGGCCAAGTGGGACTGAAGCTTTCTTT.

The rearrangement links TRBV6-2 or TRBV6-3 to TRBJ2-7; weak D call: TRBD1 (5 bases). Germline assignment: CDR1 MNHEY and CDR2 SVGEGT. CDR3 length: 14 amino acids. V lost 10 bases and J lost 6, with 22 bases in between. The CDR3: CAIQRHEIRGEQYF. CDR3 nucleotides: TGTGCCATACAACGTCACGAGATTAGGGGCGAGCAGTACTTC.

This clonotype came up a few times. The chain couples TRBV7-9 to TRBJ2-3, with 10 bases identical to TRBD1. Germline assignment: CDR1 SEHNR and CDR2 FQNEAQ (reference sequence). CDR3 length equals 17 residues. With 5 bases clipped from V and 4 bases from J, the junction kept 12 bases outside the gene matches. The CDR3 sequence is CASSAPVGTGVADTQYF. The CDR3 DNA follows: TGTGCCAGCAGCGCCCCGGTTGGGACAGGGGTTGCAGATACGCAGTATTTT.

This clonotype was observed a handful of times. The genes are TRBV5-1 and TRBJ2-5, with 13 bases identical to TRBD2. The germline CDR1 and CDR2 sequences are SGHRS and YFSETQ. The CDR3 consists of 16 residues. V trimming: 4 bases; J trimming: 4 bases; junction bases outside the gene matches: 7. The CDR3 coding sequence is TGCGCCAGCAGCCCAACTGGACTAGCGGGAGTAGAGACCCAGTACTTC. It codes for CASSPTGLAGVETQYF.